Following are 18 T cell receptor beta chains from one sample sequenced in a study of cytomegalovirus exposure and HLA in healthy donors listed by TCRdb under 2017. Receptors were amplified or captured by the immunoSEQ multiplex PCR assay. For the multiplex PCR, a mixture combining 60 forward primers for TCR Vbeta segments and 13 reverse primers for TCR Jbeta segments was used. TCRdb took over this immuneACCESS table, retaining in-frame rearrangements with V and J assigned. Such tables are incomplete; in checked studies, under half of the missing clones stem from an unresolved V gene, and the remainder is unexplained. Recorded for this sample are 150,000 to 200,000 clones; roughly 81% of them occurred a single time. In total, the top ten clones hold 4.9% of the sample. Sequenced input: PBMCs. The source of these receptors is a woman aged 18-30 years in good health and CMV-seropositive.

The chain couples TRBV7-9 to TRBJ2-5, with 7 bases lining up with TRBD1. The CDR3 has 15 amino acids. The trim removed 6 bases at V and 0 bases at J, leaving 7 bases unmatched. Germline values: CDR1 SEHNR, CDR2 FQNEAQ (reference sequence). CDR3 bases: TGTGCCAGCAGGACCGGACAGGCTTACCAAGAGACCCAGTACTTC. Its protein is CASRTGQAYQETQYF.

A single count supports this clone. The chain has TRBV5-1 and TRBJ2-7; D unresolved. V lost 0 bases, J lost 0 bases, and 10 bases lay in between. Germline CDR1 reads SGHRS; CDR2 reads YFSETQ. The CDR3 is 15 amino acids. CDR3 in DNA: TGCGCCAGCAGCTTGGGCGGCAGCAGCTCCTACGAGCAGTACTTC. Protein product: CASSLGGSSSYEQYF.

J is TRBJ1-5 and V is TRBV15, with D possibly TRBD1 on 5 matching bases. This CDR3 comprises 17 residues. V lost 0 bases to trimming and J lost 0 bases, with 12 bases between them. Germline CDR1 is LNHNV and CDR2 is YYDKDF (reference sequence). CDR3 coding DNA: TGTGCCACCAGCAGAGATCATGCCAGGGTTAGCAATCAGCCCCAGCATTTT. Its protein is CATSRDHARVSNQPQHF.

This clone was observed a handful of times. The chain employs TRBV5-4 and TRBJ2-5; 13 bases align to TRBD2. CDR3 size: 17 residues. After removal of 0 bases from V and 1 base from J, the junction contained 3 bases not matched to a gene. Germline CDR1 SGHNT, CDR2 YYREEE (reference sequence). CDR3 DNA: TGTGCCAGCAGCTTGGGGGGACTAGCGGGGTCCCAAGAGACCCAGTACTTC. It translates to CASSLGGLAGSQETQYF.

The CDR3 protein is CASSQGRGSLYEQYF. CDR3 sequence (DNA): TGCGCCAGCAGCCAAGGGCGGGGGTCCCTATACGAGCAGTACTTC. V gene TRBV4-1 combines with J gene TRBJ2-7; 7 bases are a match to TRBD2. The CDR3 is 15 residues long. V trimming: 1 base; J trimming: 4 bases; junction bases outside the gene matches: 7. CDR1 is MGHRA, CDR2 YSYEKL, per germline.

This clone was recorded a few times. V gene TRBV6-1 combines with J gene TRBJ1-5; D possibly corresponds to TRBD1 (5 bases). The V and J ends lost 3 bases and 6 bases respectively, with 18 bases between them. CDR3 length: 16 residues. CDR1 is MNHNS, CDR2 SASEGT, per germline. CDR3 residues: CASSEGGVGGAQPQHF. Here the CDR3 DNA reads TGTGCCAGCAGTGAGGGGGGGGTGGGAGGCGCTCAGCCCCAGCATTTT.

This sequence joins TRBV19 and TRBJ2-7; D is ambiguous. There are 13 residues in the CDR3. Germline CDR1 is LNHDA and CDR2 is SQIVND (reference sequence). The germline V and J ends were trimmed by 5 bases and 2 bases, with 10 bases remaining between them. Written as DNA, the CDR3 is TGTGCCAGTAGTGTCAGTTCGACCTACGAGCAGTACTTC. This encodes CASSVSSTYEQYF.

The chain recombines TRBV6-1 with TRBJ2-3, with unresolved D. CDR1 and CDR2 (germline): MNHNS, SASEGT. V lost 7 bases and J 6 bases, leaving 11 bases between the germline ends. The CDR3 consists of 12 residues. The CDR3 DNA is TGTGCCAGCATCCGAACGAGGGATACGCAGTATTTT. Its translation: CASIRTRDTQYF.

The J gene is TRBJ2-2, the V gene TRBV27; 13 nucleotides match TRBD2. This CDR3 has 19 residues. From germline, CDR1 is MNHEY and CDR2 SMNVEV (reference sequence). V dropped 6 bases and J dropped 5; count of bases not matched to a gene: 15. The CDR3 sequence: CASSRTSGGAPGFTGELFF. In DNA form, the CDR3 reads TGTGCCAGCAGCCGAACTAGCGGGGGGGCCCCTGGTTTTACCGGGGAGCTGTTTTTT.

The V call is TRBV6-6, the J call TRBJ2-5, with D unclear. CDR3 length: 12 residues. Deletions cut 6 bases from V and 4 bases from J, with 9 bases between. Germline V gene lookup returns CDR1 MNHNY and CDR2 SVGAGI (reference sequence). The chain's CDR3 is CASSPLSETQYF. The CDR3 nucleotides read TGTGCCAGCAGCCCCCTCTCAGAGACCCAGTACTTC.

The sample holds one count of this clone. The chain links TRBV4-1 to TRBJ2-1; perhaps TRBD2 as D (6 bases). Trimming removed 1 base at V and 4 bases at J, with 11 bases between. The germline V gene encodes CDR1 MGHRA and CDR2 YSYEKL. The CDR3 is 15 residues long. The chain's CDR3 is CASSQATGLYNEQFF. CDR3 coding DNA: TGCGCCAGCAGCCAAGCTACGGGACTGTACAATGAGCAGTTCTTC.

The chain is built from TRBV10-3 and TRBJ1-4; 7 positions match TRBD1. Germline V CDR1 and CDR2: ENHRY, SYGVKD. Losses at the gene ends were 4 bases for V and 7 bases for J; bases not matched to a gene: 3. The CDR3 is made up of 13 amino acids. This CDR3 is CAISGDRAEKLFF. CDR3 sequence (DNA): TGTGCCATCAGTGGAGACAGGGCTGAAAAACTGTTTTTT.

The chain recombines TRBV13 with TRBJ1-6; 7 nucleotides line up with TRBD1. The J segment lost 3 bases and the V segment lost 5 bases, leaving 4 bases of the junction unmatched. The germline CDR1 and CDR2 sequences are PRHDT and FYEKMQ (reference sequence). The CDR3 covers 15 residues. The CDR3 DNA sequence: TGTGCCAGCAGCATAACAGGGGACTATAATTCACCCCTCCACTTT. Translating it yields CASSITGDYNSPLHF.

The chain couples TRBV4-1 to TRBJ1-4, with a tentative D call TRBD1 (5 bases). This CDR3 contains 16 residues. From germline, CDR1 is MGHRA and CDR2 YSYEKL. V lost 4 bases to trimming and J lost 8 bases, with 20 bases between them. The CDR3: CASSRVGGGIGEKLFF. As DNA, the CDR3 is TGCGCCAGCAGCCGAGTAGGTGGGGGGATTGGGGAAAAACTGTTTTTT.

The chain has TRBV7-9 and TRBJ1-1, with no clear D. Trimming pared 8 bases from V and 0 bases from J, leaving 16 bases between. The germline gives CDR1 SEHNR, CDR2 FQNEAQ (reference sequence). The CDR3 has 15 amino acids. CDR3 loop: CASERFGGMNTEAFF. DNA for the CDR3: TGTGCCAGCGAAAGGTTCGGAGGGATGAACACTGAAGCTTTCTTT.

The chain is built from TRBV4-2 and TRBJ2-7, with TRBD1 matching 9 bases. This CDR3 spans 15 amino acids. The germline CDR1 and CDR2 sequences are LGHNA and YNFKEQ. V lost 2 bases and J lost 6; bases outside the gene matches: 8. Here the CDR3 DNA reads TGTGCCAGCAGCCAAACAGGGGGCGCCTCGGGCGAGCAGTACTTC. Translated: CASSQTGGASGEQYF.

The V and J genes are TRBV6-6 and TRBJ2-5; 7 bases fit TRBD2. This CDR3 spans 13 amino acids. The germline gives CDR1 MNHNY, CDR2 SVGAGI (reference sequence). The trim removed 2 bases at V and 3 bases at J, leaving 0 bases unmatched. CDR3 DNA: TGTGCCAGCAGTTACGGGGGGGAAGAGACCCAGTACTTC. Translation gives CASSYGGEETQYF.

The chain couples TRBV30 to TRBJ1-5; the D gene is possibly TRBD1 (5 bases). V was trimmed by 2 bases and J by 7 bases, leaving 12 bases between them. There are 13 residues in the CDR3. Germline lookup yields CDR1 GTSNPN and CDR2 SVGIG (reference sequence). The CDR3 bases are TGTGCCTGGAGTACGGGGGTTCAGCAGCCCCAGCATTTT. This codes for CAWSTGVQQPQHF.